The entry that follows covers one T cell receptor (beta chain) sequence. Its antigen remains undetermined. No quality values exist for individual bases; no much larger clone is one base distant. Trimming costs V 5 bases and J 1 base, and their ends lie 8 bases apart. The CDR3 starts with the cysteine, ends with the phenylalanine, and has 14 residues. This entry keeps only the CDR3 DNA: 42 bases, framed from base 1. From a lookup of the germline V gene, CDR1 and CDR2 are MNHEY and SVGEGT. The CDR3 regions of human TCRbeta chains were analyzed by immunosequencing. In the paper's pipeline: TCRs in the repertoires were matched against a reference library of SARS-CoV-2-specific TCRs that had been generated with the MIRA antigen-specificity platform. Breadth was defined as the fraction of unique TCRs that were SARS-CoV-2-associated, and depth was defined as the fraction of total T cells that were SARS-CoV-2-associated. Each spike-specific TCR was assigned to its reactive spike region and to a CD4 or CD8 class using the MIRA data. Log10-transformed breadth and depth values were compared by one-way ANOVA with Sidak's multiple comparisons tests. In TCRdb, the immuneACCESS table is reduced to in-frame sequences with V and J assigned. These tables do not hold every clone; where another copy was compared, an unresolved V gene accounts for under half, and the others remain unexplained. D and trimming were read from the DNA, whereas the V and J calls and clone size are those reported in that table. The sample data list 98,000 or so clones, and 86% of these were observed just once. Jointly, the top ten make up more than 2.5% of the sample.

The sample originates from a study of T cell responses to AZD1222 COVID-19 vaccine (TCRdb year 2021). Background on the whole study: TCR sequencing covered more than 230 trial participants: 207 given two doses of AZD1222 and some 25 given two doses of MenACWY control vaccine. Enrollment into the trials was organized by age into subgroups of 18-55, 56-69 and 70-plus years, and those subgroups contained roughly 150, 30 and 60 TCR-sequenced participants, respectively. Study-wide conclusions, independent of this receptor: Conclusions about previously exposed vaccinees are limited, since just five or six AZD1222 recipients were seropositive for SARS-CoV-2 at baseline. The vaccine-associated CD4 TCRs covered the entire spike protein, and the dominant responses fell in regions 160-218 and 743-854. Participants were mostly white British and included more females than males, and it was suggested by the authors that clonal diversity may have been underestimated. Nearly half of unique spike-specific TCRs reportedly recognized epitopes outside regions mutated in the B.1.351 and B.1.1.7 variants. After two AZD1222 doses, spike-specific TCR breadth and depth were significantly higher than at day 0 and than in MenACWY recipients. No day 14 peak-response samples were available, so repertoires were characterized only after the peak T cell response. In the small 56-69-year group, the increase in depth fell short of significance, most likely because of low power.

The time point label for this specimen denotes: about 28 days (+/-7) after the second vaccine dose. This sample's treatment or condition label indicates: meningococcal conjugate vaccine given as trial control. Samples from vaccinated people were obtained from the UK trials COV001 and COV002, which included a single-blind randomized controlled phase 2/3 trial of AZD1222 (ChAdOx1 nCoV-19) in healthy adults. For TCRbeta chain sequencing, PBMC samples from trial participants were taken at day 0 and at day 28 after the second dose. The chain links TRBV6-2 or TRBV6-3 with TRBJ2-2, with TRBD1 perhaps the D gene, on 6 matching bases. This clonotype was obtained from an adult who received the MenACWY meningococcal vaccine as a control. The source was peripheral blood, collected 28 days after the second dose of the MenACWY control vaccine. The sequence in DNA is TGTGCCAGCAGTCCGGACAGGAACACCGGGGAGCTGTTTTTT. Its protein reads: CASSPDRNTGELFF.